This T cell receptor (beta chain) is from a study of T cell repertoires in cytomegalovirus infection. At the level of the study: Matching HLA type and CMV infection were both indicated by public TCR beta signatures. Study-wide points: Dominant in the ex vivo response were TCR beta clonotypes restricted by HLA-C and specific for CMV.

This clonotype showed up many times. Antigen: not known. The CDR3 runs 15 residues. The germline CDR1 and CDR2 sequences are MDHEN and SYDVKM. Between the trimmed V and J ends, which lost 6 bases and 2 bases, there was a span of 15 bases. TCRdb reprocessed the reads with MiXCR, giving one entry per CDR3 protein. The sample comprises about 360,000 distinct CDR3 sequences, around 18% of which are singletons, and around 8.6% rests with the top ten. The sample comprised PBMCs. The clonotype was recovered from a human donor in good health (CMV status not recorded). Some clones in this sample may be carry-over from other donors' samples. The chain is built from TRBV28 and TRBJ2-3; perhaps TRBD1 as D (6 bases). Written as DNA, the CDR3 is TGTGCCAGCAGCCAACAACAGGGTTTCACAGATACGCAGTATTTT. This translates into CASSQQQGFTDTQYF.